These 3 T cell receptor beta chains were sequenced from one sample in a study of immune evolution from preneoplasia to lung adenocarcinoma. This table comes from immunoSEQ multiplex PCR, and its TCRdb copy is limited to in-frame clones, with some not included. The sample records under 10,000 clones, about four fifths being singletons. Sequences were obtained from FFPE adjacent normal lung tissue. The receptors were sampled from a person aged 55-80 years with lung adenocarcinoma.

V usage is TRBV5-1 and J usage is TRBJ2-3; no firm D call. Germline lookup yields CDR1 SGHRS and CDR2 YFSETQ. CDR3 size: 15 residues. Deletions cut 0 bases from V and 6 bases from J, with 14 bases between. CDR3 coding DNA: TGCGCCAGCAGCTTGGAGTCAACAGCTTACGATACGCAGTATTTT. Residues: CASSLESTAYDTQYF.

In its sample, this clone was seen once. The rearrangement uses TRBV6-1 and TRBJ2-3; no clear D gene. V was clipped by 1 base and J by 7 bases, with 9 bases between them. This CDR3 is 13 amino acids long. CDR1 is MNHNS and CDR2 is SASEGT in the germline V gene. CDR3 nucleotide sequence: TGTGCCAGCAGTGAAGGAACCGTGCATACGCAGTATTTT. This translates into CASSEGTVHTQYF.

Only a few counts were recorded for this clone. The rearrangement uses TRBV19 and TRBJ1-2; 8 bases line up with TRBD1. The germline gives CDR1 LNHDA, CDR2 SQIVND (reference sequence). This CDR3 is built from 14 residues. Trimming took 7 bases from V and 4 from J; bases not matched to a gene: 8. Here the CDR3 reads CASNAGGKVYGYTF. DNA for the CDR3: TGTGCCAGTAATGCAGGGGGCAAGGTCTATGGCTACACCTTC.